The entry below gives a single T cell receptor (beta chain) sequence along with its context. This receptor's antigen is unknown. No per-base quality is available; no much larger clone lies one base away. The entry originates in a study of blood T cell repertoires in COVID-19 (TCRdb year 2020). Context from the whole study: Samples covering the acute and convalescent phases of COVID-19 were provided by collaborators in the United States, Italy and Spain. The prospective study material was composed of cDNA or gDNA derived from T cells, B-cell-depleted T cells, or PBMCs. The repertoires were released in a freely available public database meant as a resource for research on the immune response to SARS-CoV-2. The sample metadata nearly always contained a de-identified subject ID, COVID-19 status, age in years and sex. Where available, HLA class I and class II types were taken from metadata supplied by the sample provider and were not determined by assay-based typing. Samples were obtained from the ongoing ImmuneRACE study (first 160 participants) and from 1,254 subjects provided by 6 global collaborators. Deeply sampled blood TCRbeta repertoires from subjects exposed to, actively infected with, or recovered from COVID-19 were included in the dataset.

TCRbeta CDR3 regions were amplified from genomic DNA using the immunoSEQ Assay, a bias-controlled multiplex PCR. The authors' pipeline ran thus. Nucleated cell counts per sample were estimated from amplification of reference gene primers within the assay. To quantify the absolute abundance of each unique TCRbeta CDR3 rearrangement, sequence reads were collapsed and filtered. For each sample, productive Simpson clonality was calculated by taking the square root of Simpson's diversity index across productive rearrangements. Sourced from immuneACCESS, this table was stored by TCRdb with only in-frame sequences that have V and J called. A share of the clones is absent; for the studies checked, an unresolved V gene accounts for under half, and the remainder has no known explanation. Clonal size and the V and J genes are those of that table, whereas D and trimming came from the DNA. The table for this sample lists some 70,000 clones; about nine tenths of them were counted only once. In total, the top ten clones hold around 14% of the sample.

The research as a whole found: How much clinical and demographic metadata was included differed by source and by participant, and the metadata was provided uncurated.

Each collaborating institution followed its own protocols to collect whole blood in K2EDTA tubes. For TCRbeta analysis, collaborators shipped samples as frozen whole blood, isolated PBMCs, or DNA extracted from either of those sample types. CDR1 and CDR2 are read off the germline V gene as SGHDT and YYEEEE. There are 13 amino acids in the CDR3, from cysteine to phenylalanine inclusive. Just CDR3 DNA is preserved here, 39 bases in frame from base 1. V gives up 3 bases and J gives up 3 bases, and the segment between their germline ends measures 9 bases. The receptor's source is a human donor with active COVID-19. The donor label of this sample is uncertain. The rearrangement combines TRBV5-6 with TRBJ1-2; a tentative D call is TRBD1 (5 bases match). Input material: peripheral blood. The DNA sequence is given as TGTGCCAGCAGCTCACAGGCCCACTATGGCTACACCTTC. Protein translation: CASSSQAHYGYTF.